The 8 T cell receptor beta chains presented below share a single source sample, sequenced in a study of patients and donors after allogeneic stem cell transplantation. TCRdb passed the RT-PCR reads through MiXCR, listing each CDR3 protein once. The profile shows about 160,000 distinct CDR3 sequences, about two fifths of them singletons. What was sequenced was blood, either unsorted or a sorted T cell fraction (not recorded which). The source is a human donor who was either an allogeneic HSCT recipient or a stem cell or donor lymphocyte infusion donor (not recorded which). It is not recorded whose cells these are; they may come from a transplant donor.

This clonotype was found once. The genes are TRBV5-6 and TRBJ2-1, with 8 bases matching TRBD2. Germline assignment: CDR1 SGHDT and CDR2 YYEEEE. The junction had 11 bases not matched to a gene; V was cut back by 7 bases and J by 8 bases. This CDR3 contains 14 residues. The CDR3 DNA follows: TGTGCCAGCTGGAATAGCGGGGCTCACTATGAGCAGTTCTTC. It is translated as CASWNSGAHYEQFF.

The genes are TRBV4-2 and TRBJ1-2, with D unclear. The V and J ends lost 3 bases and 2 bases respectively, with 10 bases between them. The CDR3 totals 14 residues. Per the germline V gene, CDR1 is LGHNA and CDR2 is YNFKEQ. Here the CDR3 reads CASSQGAINYGYTF. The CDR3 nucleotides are TGTGCCAGCAGCCAGGGTGCGATAAACTATGGCTACACCTTC.

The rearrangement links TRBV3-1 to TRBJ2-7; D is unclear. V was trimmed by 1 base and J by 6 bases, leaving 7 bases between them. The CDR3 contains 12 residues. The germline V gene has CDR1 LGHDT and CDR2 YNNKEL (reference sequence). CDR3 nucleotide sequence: TGTGCCAGCAGCCAAGCGAAGCGCGAGCAGTACTTC. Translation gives CASSQAKREQYF.

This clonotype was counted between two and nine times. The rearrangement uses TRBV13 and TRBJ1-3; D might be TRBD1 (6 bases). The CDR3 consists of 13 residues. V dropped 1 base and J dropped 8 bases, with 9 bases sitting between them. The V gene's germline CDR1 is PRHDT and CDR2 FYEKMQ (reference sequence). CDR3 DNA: TGTGCCAGCAGCTTAGAGGGGGAGGACACCATATATTTT. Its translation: CASSLEGEDTIYF.

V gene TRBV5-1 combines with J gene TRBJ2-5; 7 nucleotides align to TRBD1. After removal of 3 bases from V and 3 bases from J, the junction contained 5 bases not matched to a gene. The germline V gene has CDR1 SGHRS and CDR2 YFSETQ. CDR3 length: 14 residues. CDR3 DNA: TGCGCCAGCAGCTCCCGACAGGGAGAAGAGACCCAGTACTTC. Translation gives CASSSRQGEETQYF.

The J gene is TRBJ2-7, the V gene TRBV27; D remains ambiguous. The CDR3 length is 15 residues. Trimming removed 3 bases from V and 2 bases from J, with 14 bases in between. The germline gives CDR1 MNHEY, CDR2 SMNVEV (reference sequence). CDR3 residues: CASSLMGRIPYEQYF. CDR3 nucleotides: TGTGCCAGCAGTTTGATGGGTAGAATACCCTACGAGCAGTACTTC.

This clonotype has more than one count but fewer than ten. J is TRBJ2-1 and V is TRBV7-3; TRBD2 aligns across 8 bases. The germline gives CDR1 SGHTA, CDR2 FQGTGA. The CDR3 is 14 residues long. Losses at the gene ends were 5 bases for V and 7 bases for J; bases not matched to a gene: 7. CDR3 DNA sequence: TGTGCCAGCAGCCCCAGGACTAGCTTGAATGAGCAGTTCTTC. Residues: CASSPRTSLNEQFF.

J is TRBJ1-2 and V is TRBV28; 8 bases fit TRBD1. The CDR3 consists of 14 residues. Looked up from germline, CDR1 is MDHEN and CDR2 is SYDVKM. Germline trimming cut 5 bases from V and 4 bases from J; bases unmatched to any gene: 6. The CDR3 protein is CASSAQGAGYGYTF. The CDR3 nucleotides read TGTGCCAGCAGTGCGCAGGGGGCGGGCTATGGCTACACCTTC.